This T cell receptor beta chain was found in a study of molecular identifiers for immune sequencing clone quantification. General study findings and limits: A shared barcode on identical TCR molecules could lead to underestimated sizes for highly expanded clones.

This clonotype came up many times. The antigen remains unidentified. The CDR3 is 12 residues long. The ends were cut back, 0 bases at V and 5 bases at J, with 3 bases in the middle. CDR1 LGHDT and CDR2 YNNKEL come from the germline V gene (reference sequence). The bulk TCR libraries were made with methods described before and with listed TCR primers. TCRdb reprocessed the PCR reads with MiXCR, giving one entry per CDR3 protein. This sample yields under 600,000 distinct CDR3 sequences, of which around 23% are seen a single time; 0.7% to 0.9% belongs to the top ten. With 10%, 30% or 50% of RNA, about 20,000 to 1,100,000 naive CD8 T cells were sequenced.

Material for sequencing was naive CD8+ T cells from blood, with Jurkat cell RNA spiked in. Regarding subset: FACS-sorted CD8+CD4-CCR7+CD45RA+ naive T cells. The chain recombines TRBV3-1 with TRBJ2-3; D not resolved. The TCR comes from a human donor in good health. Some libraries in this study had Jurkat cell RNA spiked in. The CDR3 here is CASSQDIDTQYF. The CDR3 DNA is TGTGCCAGCAGCCAAGACATAGATACGCAGTATTTT.